This TCR beta chain was obtained from a study of radiation and T cells in renal cell carcinoma. CDR3 size: 15 residues. Germline values: CDR1 WNHNN, CDR2 SYGVQD (reference sequence). After removal of 4 bases from V and 4 bases from J, the junction contained 7 bases not matched to a gene. The assay was immunoSEQ multiplex PCR, and TCRdb's table has in-frame clones only and misses some. The sample lists some 130,000 clones, over 75% occurring once. The time point was: blood 2 weeks post-SBRT. This sample's treatment: 15 Gy SBRT to primary tumor, nephrectomy 4 weeks later. Note on this clone: Its antigen remains unknown.

Study conclusions and caveats: Pretreatment tumor biopsies were lacking, so baseline clonotypes are unknown.

The receptor was derived from a woman in her fifties or sixties with renal cell carcinoma. The sequenced sample was blood, obtained from a patient whose treatment included radiotherapy and nephrectomy. The chain recombines TRBV10-1 with TRBJ1-2; 9 bases match TRBD1. CDR3 DNA: TGCGCCAGCAGTGCTACAGGGGGCGCTTGCTATGGCTACACCTTC. This encodes CASSATGGACYGYTF.